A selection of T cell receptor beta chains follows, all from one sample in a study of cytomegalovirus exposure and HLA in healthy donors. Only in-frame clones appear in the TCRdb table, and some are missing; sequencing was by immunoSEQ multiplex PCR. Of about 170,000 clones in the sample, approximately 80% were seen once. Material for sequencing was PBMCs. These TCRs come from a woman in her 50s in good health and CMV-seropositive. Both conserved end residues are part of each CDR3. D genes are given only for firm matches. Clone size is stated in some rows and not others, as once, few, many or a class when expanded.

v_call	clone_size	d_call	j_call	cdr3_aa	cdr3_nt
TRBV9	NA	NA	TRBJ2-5	CASSVGPSQTKETQYF	TGTGCCAGCAGCGTAGGTCCCAGTCAAACCAAAGAGACCCAGTACTTC
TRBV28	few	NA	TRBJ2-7	CASSRLSYEQYF	TGTGCCAGCAGTAGACTTTCCTACGAGCAGTACTTC
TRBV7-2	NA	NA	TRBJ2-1	CASTSGRPSYNEQFF	TGTGCCAGCACATCAGGGCGACCCTCCTACAATGAGCAGTTCTTC
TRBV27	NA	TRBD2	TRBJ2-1	CASSFRTSGSGGEQFF	TGTGCCAGCAGTTTCAGGACTAGCGGGAGTGGGGGTGAGCAGTTCTTC
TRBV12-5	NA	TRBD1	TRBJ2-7	CASGLAMSGTGTYEQYF	TGTGCTAGTGGTTTGGCCATGTCCGGGACAGGGACCTACGAGCAGTACTTC
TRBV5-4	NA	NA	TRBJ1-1	CASSLAVNTEAFF	TGTGCCAGCAGCTTGGCGGTGAACACTGAAGCTTTCTTT
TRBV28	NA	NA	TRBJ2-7	CASSPLSRGSYEQYF	TGTGCCAGCAGCCCACTCTCCAGGGGTTCCTACGAGCAGTACTTC
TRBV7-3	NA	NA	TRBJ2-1	CASSRTGGSYNEQFF	TGTGCCAGCAGCCGAACGGGTGGCTCCTACAATGAGCAGTTCTTC
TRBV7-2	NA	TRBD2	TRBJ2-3	CASSSLRGGTDTQYF	TGTGCCAGCAGCTCCCTACGGGGGGGCACAGATACGCAGTATTTT
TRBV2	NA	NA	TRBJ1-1	CASSELEGYGAFF	TGTGCCAGCAGTGAACTAGAGGGCTACGGAGCTTTCTTT
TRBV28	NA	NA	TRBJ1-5	CASKGGAVQPQHF	TGTGCCAGCAAAGGCGGCGCGGTCCAGCCCCAGCATTTT
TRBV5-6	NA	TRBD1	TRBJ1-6	CASSSKIRDRGTTPFHF	TGTGCCAGCAGCTCGAAGATCCGGGACAGGGGGACGACACCCTTCCACTTT
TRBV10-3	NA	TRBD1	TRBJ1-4	CAISVGTGQNEKLFF	TGTGCCATCAGTGTGGGGACAGGGCAGAATGAAAAACTGTTTTTT
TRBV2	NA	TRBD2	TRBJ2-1	CASRPSSGGLYNEQFF	TGTGCCAGCAGACCCTCTAGCGGGGGGCTGTACAATGAGCAGTTCTTC
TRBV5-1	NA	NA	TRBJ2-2	CASSLHRANTGELFF	TGCGCCAGCAGCTTACACAGGGCTAACACCGGGGAGCTGTTTTTT
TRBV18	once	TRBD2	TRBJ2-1	CASSPSSGRYNEQFF	TGTGCCAGCTCACCATCTAGCGGGAGGTACAATGAGCAGTTCTTC
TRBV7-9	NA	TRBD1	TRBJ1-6	CSSSNTGGGNSPLHF	TGTTCCAGCAGCAATACAGGGGGCGGCAATTCACCCCTCCACTTT
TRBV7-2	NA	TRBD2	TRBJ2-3	CASSREGSTDTQYF	TGTGCCAGCAGCCGGGAGGGTAGCACAGATACGCAGTATTTT
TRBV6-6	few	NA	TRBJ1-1	CASSYSRQMNTEAFF	TGTGCCAGCAGTTACTCGAGGCAGATGAACACTGAAGCTTTCTTT
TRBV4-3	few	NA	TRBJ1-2	CASSQGAGDRSIYGYTF	TGCGCCAGCAGCCAAGGGGCAGGGGACCGGTCGATCTATGGCTACACCTTC
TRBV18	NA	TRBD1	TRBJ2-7	CASSSGTGAAYEQYF	TGTGCCAGCTCGTCCGGGACAGGGGCCGCCTACGAGCAGTACTTC
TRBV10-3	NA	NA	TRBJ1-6	CAIKGVGSGSPLHF	TGTGCCATCAAGGGGGTAGGGTCCGGATCACCCCTCCACTTT
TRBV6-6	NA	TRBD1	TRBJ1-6	CASSPGQGASPLHF	TGTGCCAGCAGTCCCGGACAGGGGGCATCACCCCTCCACTTT
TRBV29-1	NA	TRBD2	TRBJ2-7	CSVFGLAGVAYEQYF	TGCAGCGTATTCGGACTAGCGGGCGTTGCCTACGAGCAGTACTTC
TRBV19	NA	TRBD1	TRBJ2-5	CASSMRTGGGETQYF	TGTGCCAGTAGTATGAGGACAGGGGGCGGTGAGACCCAGTACTTC
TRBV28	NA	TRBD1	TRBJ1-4	CASSQPGTGDEKLFF	TGTGCCAGCAGTCAACCCGGGACAGGGGATGAAAAACTGTTTTTT
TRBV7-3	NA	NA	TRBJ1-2	CASSLSPDIGYGYTF	TGTGCCAGCAGCTTAAGCCCGGACATAGGCTATGGCTACACCTTC
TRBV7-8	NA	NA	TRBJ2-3	CASSLSLTSTDTQYF	TGTGCCAGCAGCTTATCCCTTACTAGCACAGATACGCAGTATTTT
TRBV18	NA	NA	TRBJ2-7	CASSPNRVPDEQYF	TGTGCCAGCTCACCCAACAGGGTACCGGACGAGCAGTACTTC
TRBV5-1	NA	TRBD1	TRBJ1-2	CASSLEGQAFYGYTF	TGCGCCAGCAGCTTGGAGGGACAGGCGTTCTATGGCTACACCTTC
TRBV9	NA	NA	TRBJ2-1	CASSLGGDQSEQFF	TGTGCCAGCAGCCTTGGCGGAGATCAATCTGAGCAGTTCTTC
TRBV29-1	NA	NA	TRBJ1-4	CSVDRVGGEKLFF	TGCAGCGTTGATAGAGTAGGAGGCGAAAAACTGTTTTTT
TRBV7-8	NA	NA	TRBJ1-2	CASSHNTRRDQKGYGYTF	TGTGCCAGCAGCCACAATACAAGGAGGGACCAAAAGGGCTATGGCTACACCTTC
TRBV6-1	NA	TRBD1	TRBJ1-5	CASSSGTGNQPQHF	TGTGCCAGCAGTTCTGGGACAGGCAATCAGCCCCAGCATTTT
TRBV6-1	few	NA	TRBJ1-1	CASSEKEYTEAFF	TGTGCCAGCAGTGAAAAGGAGTACACTGAAGCTTTCTTT
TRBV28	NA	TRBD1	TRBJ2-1	CASSSRQGENQEQFF	TGTGCCAGCAGTTCTCGACAGGGGGAGAATCAGGAGCAGTTCTTC
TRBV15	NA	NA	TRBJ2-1	CATSRDSSSYNEQFF	TGTGCCACCAGCAGAGATAGCTCCTCCTACAATGAGCAGTTCTTC
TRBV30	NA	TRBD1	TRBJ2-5	CAWSIKGTGMETQYF	TGTGCCTGGAGTATCAAGGGGACAGGGATGGAGACCCAGTACTTC
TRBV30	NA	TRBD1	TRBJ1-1	CAWSAGGLTEAFF	TGTGCCTGGAGTGCAGGGGGCTTGACTGAAGCTTTCTTT
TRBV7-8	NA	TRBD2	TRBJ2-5	CASSVSSGKETQYF	TGTGCCAGCAGCGTGTCTAGCGGGAAAGAGACCCAGTACTTC
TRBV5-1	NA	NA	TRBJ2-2	CASSLGIHSVEGELFF	TGCGCCAGCAGCTTGGGTATCCACTCTGTCGAGGGGGAGCTGTTTTTT
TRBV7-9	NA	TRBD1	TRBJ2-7	CASSLASGTDSYEQYF	TGTGCCAGCAGCTTAGCTTCCGGGACAGACTCCTACGAGCAGTACTTC
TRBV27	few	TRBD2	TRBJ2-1	CASSLADSYNEQFF	TGTGCCAGCAGTCTAGCGGACTCCTACAATGAGCAGTTCTTC
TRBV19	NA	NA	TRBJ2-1	CASSIDRGPEQFF	TGTGCCAGTAGTATAGATAGGGGCCCCGAGCAGTTCTTC
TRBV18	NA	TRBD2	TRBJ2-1	CASSLERGGRNEQFF	TGTGCCAGCTCACTAGAGCGGGGGGGAAGGAATGAGCAGTTCTTC
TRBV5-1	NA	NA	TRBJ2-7	CASSLLTSGVYEQYF	TGCGCCAGCAGCTTGCTTACCAGCGGAGTCTACGAGCAGTACTTC
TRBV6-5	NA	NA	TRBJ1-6	CASRAGVHSPLHF	TGTGCCAGCCGCGCAGGGGTCCATTCACCCCTCCACTTT
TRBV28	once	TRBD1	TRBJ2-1	CASSSGTVPGNEQFF	TGTGCCAGCAGTTCGGGGACAGTTCCGGGGAATGAGCAGTTCTTC
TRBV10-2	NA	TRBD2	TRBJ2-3	CASSHQLAGVTDTQYF	TGCGCCAGCAGTCACCAACTAGCGGGGGTCACAGATACGCAGTATTTT
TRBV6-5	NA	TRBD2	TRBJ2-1	CASSYRRASGYNEQFF	TGTGCCAGCAGTTACAGAAGGGCTAGCGGCTACAATGAGCAGTTCTTC
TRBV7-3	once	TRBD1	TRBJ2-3	CASSLQGQGTDTQYF	TGTGCCAGCAGCTTACAAGGACAGGGCACAGATACGCAGTATTTT
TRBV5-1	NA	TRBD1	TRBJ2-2	CASSLGGDRGSTGELFF	TGCGCCAGCAGCTTGGGGGGTGACAGGGGCAGCACCGGGGAGCTGTTTTTT
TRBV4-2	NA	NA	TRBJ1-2	CASSQVGGVSRDGYTF	TGTGCCAGCAGCCAAGTGGGGGGGGTTTCTAGGGATGGCTACACCTTC
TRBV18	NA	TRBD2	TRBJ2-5	CASSPTSGETQYF	TGTGCCAGCTCACCCACTAGCGGAGAGACCCAGTACTTC
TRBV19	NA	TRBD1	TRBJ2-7	CASSIRQGLSYEQYF	TGTGCCAGTAGTATAAGACAGGGTCTTTCCTACGAGCAGTACTTC